This TCR beta chain was sequenced during a study of cytomegalovirus exposure and HLA in healthy donors. Study information: An analysis done earlier identified 120 million or so unique TCR beta sequences from about 179 million T cells.

Study-level findings and limits: The investigators catalogued some 150 TCR beta chains as cytomegalovirus-associated.

Primers for the PCR totalled 60 Vbeta and 13 Jbeta. This table comes from immunoSEQ multiplex PCR, and its TCRdb copy is limited to in-frame clones, with some not included. This table has over 110,000 clones, under 85% appearing once. As regards this clone: Its antigen remains unidentified.

V gave up 1 base and J gave up 0 bases, with 10 bases separating them. This CDR3 is 17 amino acids long. Germline loops: CDR1 MNHNS, CDR2 SASEGT. The sequenced sample was PBMCs. The chain employs TRBV6-1 and TRBJ2-6; a possible D gene is TRBD1 (6 bases). This clonotype was obtained from a man between 18 and 35 years old in good health and CMV-seronegative. The CDR3 nucleotides are TGTGCCAGCAGTGAAGTTACAGGGTCCTCTGGGGCCAACGTCCTGACTTTC. Residues: CASSEVTGSSGANVLTF.